The 18 T cell receptor beta chains reported below all come from one sample, sequenced in a study of blood T cell repertoires in COVID-19. Sequenced by immunoSEQ multiplex PCR; TCRdb stores in-frame clones only, minus some. This table holds approximately 260,000 clones, about 93% found once. The sequenced sample consisted of PBMCs or T cells enriched from blood (not recorded which). Receptor source: a woman aged 18-29 years who had recovered from COVID-19.

CDR3 loop: CASSLKPFSDRYQLEAFF. The CDR3 coding sequence is TGTGCCAGCAGCCTGAAGCCCTTTTCGGACAGATACCAACTTGAAGCTTTCTTT. The V and J genes are TRBV7-3 and TRBJ1-1, with D possibly matching TRBD1 (6 bases). Germline V lookup: CDR1 SGHTA, CDR2 FQGTGA. The CDR3 has 18 residues. The V gene lost 5 bases and the J gene lost 7 bases, with 29 bases spanning the gap.

The V and J genes are TRBV4-3 and TRBJ1-1; D uncertain. The CDR3 is made up of 13 amino acids. The germline CDR1 and CDR2 sequences are LGHNA and YSLEER. V was clipped by 0 bases and J by 3 bases, with 5 bases between them. The CDR3 region is CASSQEEYTEAFF. CDR3 coding DNA: TGCGCCAGCAGCCAAGAGGAGTACACTGAAGCTTTCTTT.

The chain recombines TRBV28 with TRBJ2-2; D is perhaps TRBD1 (6 bases). Germline loops: CDR1 MDHEN, CDR2 SYDVKM. V shed 3 bases and J shed 6 bases, with 11 bases lying between them. The CDR3 covers 14 residues. The CDR3, as DNA: TGTGCCAGCAGTTTGCCTCAGGGGCCCGGGGAGCTGTTTTTT. It encodes CASSLPQGPGELFF.

Details on this clone: The sample has other DNA sequences that encode this CDR3 too. The rearrangement links TRBV5-4 to TRBJ1-3; 7 bases match TRBD1. This CDR3 region has 15 residues. Trimming cost V 0 bases and J 2 bases; bases outside gene matches: 2. Germline assignment: CDR1 SGHNT and CDR2 YYREEE (reference sequence). The CDR3 nucleotides are TGTGCCAGCAGCTTGGCAGGACAGGCTGGAAACACCATATATTTT. This translates into CASSLAGQAGNTIYF.

V gene TRBV4-3 combines with J gene TRBJ1-5; 11 bases map to TRBD1. The J segment lost 7 bases and the V segment lost 4 bases, leaving 3 bases of the junction unmatched. This CDR3 has 14 amino acids. Germline V CDR1 and CDR2: LGHNA, YSLEER. The DNA of the CDR3 is TGCGCCAGCAGCCCCGGACAGGGGGCACAGCCCCAGCATTTT. This codes for CASSPGQGAQPQHF.

The sample holds one count of this clone. The chain has TRBV27 and TRBJ1-1; 7 bases align to TRBD1. The germline V gene has CDR1 MNHEY and CDR2 SMNVEV (reference sequence). Trimming cost V 1 base and J 1 base; bases outside gene matches: 9. The CDR3 extends over 17 amino acids. The DNA of the CDR3 is TGTGCCAGCAGTTTATTCAGTCGGGCAGGGGGGAACACTGAAGCTTTCTTT. It specifies CASSLFSRAGGNTEAFF.

This chain uses TRBV25-1 with TRBJ1-3; D ambiguous. Trimming shortened V by 1 base and J by 2 bases, and 6 bases separated the two germline ends. The CDR3 is 14 residues long. Germline CDR1 and CDR2: MGHDK and SYGVNS. The CDR3 DNA reads TGTGCCAGCAGTGAATTGAGGCCTGGAAACACCATATATTTT. Protein sequence: CASSELRPGNTIYF.

This clone showed up just a few times. V gene TRBV27 combines with J gene TRBJ2-7, with D uncertain. Germline V gene sequence: CDR1 MNHEY, CDR2 SMNVEV (reference sequence). This CDR3 has 13 residues. Trimming shortened V by 2 bases and J by 3 bases, and 8 bases separated the two germline ends. The CDR3 DNA follows: TGTGCCAGCAGTTTAAGTTTGCGCTACGAGCAGTACTTC. It specifies CASSLSLRYEQYF.

The chain employs TRBV11-2 and TRBJ1-4; TRBD1 might be the D (6 bases). V dropped 4 bases and J dropped 2 bases, with 11 bases sitting between them. Germline-derived CDR1 and CDR2 are SGHAT and FQNNGV. This CDR3 comprises 15 residues. The CDR3 is CASSSTGFTNEKLFF. The CDR3 DNA reads as TGTGCCAGCAGCTCCACAGGGTTTACTAATGAAAAACTGTTTTTT. Drawing the rest from reference TRBV11-2 and TRBJ1-4, the complete variable domain is EAGVAQSPRYKIIEKRQSVAFWCNPISGHATLYWYQQILGQGPKLLIQFQNNGVVDDSQLPKDRFSAERLKGVDSTLKIQPAKLEDSAVYLCASSSTGFTNEKLFFGSGTQLSVL.

The chain combines TRBV27 with TRBJ2-7; TRBD2 agrees at 10 bases. The CDR3 is made up of 16 amino acids. Germline V gene data show CDR1 as MNHEY and CDR2 as SMNVEV (reference sequence). The V and J ends lost 2 bases and 2 bases, in that order; junction bases with no gene match: 6. This chain's CDR3 is CASSLSGLAVTYEQYF. CDR3 in DNA: TGTGCCAGCAGTTTAAGCGGACTAGCGGTTACCTACGAGCAGTACTTC.

This chain uses TRBV28 with TRBJ2-3, with TRBD2 as a possible D gene (6 bases). This CDR3 has 16 residues. From germline, CDR1 is MDHEN and CDR2 SYDVKM. Trimming left V 5 bases short and J 0 bases short, with 15 bases between. CDR3 coding DNA: TGTGCCAGCAGTGCGGGACTTTTCGTAAGCACAGATACGCAGTATTTT. Translation gives CASSAGLFVSTDTQYF.

This clone appeared once. At one boundary the junction diverges from the germline segment, which might be a read error. The chain joins TRBV19 to TRBJ1-1; maybe TRBD1 (6 bases). Per the germline V gene, CDR1 is LNHDA and CDR2 is SQIVND (reference sequence). The CDR3 is made up of 16 amino acids. The DNA for the CDR3 is TGTGCCAGTAGTATGATAGCAGGGGTCGCTTTTAGTGAAACTTTCTTT. Translating it yields CASSMIAGVAFSETFF.

The chain carries TRBV18 and TRBJ1-5, with TRBD1 matching over 7 bases. Germline values: CDR1 KGHSH, CDR2 LQKENI. V lost 8 bases, J lost 0 bases, and 7 bases stayed unmatched. The CDR3 runs 15 residues. The CDR3 DNA reads TGTGCCAGCCGCGAAGGGACAGATAGCAATCAGCCCCAGCATTTT. Its translation: CASREGTDSNQPQHF.

This chain links TRBV21-1 with TRBJ1-6; the table's D call, TRBD1, was not checked against the DNA. TRBV21-1 is described as a pseudogene. The CDR3 is 16 amino acids. The CDR3, as DNA: TGTGCCAGCAGCAAGTTGCCCCCACCGACAGGGGCGCCCCTCCACTTT. It specifies CASSKLPPPTGAPLHF.

The J gene is TRBJ1-5, the V gene TRBV15; D might be TRBD1 (6 bases). The CDR3 loop spans 14 amino acids. V lost 8 bases and J 3 bases, leaving 14 bases between the germline ends. CDR1 and CDR2 (germline): LNHNV, YYDKDF (reference sequence). Here the CDR3 DNA reads TGTGCCACCGGGGGCCCCTACGCCAATCAGCCCCAGCATTTT. It encodes CATGGPYANQPQHF. The whole variable domain, remainder taken from reference TRBV15 and TRBJ1-5, is DAMVIQNPRYQVTQFGKPVTLSCSQTLNHNVMYWYQQKSSQAPKLLFHYYDKDFNNEADTPDNFQSRRPNTSFCFLDIRSPGLGDTAMYLCATGGPYANQPQHFGDGTRLSIL.

This chain joins TRBV4-2 and TRBJ1-1; 8 positions match TRBD1. After removal of 0 bases from V and 5 bases from J, the junction contained 8 bases not matched to a gene. The germline V gene encodes CDR1 LGHNA and CDR2 YNFKEQ. The CDR3 is 16 residues long. This CDR3 reads CASSQEDTGGRTEAFF. The DNA for the CDR3 is TGTGCCAGCAGCCAAGAAGATACAGGGGGTAGGACTGAAGCTTTCTTT.

This clone was found once. The gene calls are TRBV29-1 and TRBJ2-3; D ambiguous. Trimming took 7 bases from V and 2 from J, leaving 16 bases between them. Per the germline V gene, CDR1 is SQVTM and CDR2 is ANQGSEA. This CDR3 spans 14 amino acids. The CDR3 region has the DNA TGCAGCGCTGCCTGGGCAGGCCACACAGATACGCAGTATTTT. This translates into CSAAWAGHTDTQYF.

The chain has TRBV24-1 and TRBJ1-5; TRBD1 agrees at 7 bases. Germline CDR1 reads KGHDR; CDR2 reads SFDVKD. The junction had 14 bases not matched to a gene; V was cut back by 3 bases and J by 7 bases. The CDR3 runs to 17 residues. CDR3 residues: CATSDTPGQSSYQPQHF. For the CDR3, the DNA is TGTGCCACCAGTGATACCCCGGGACAGTCCTCTTACCAGCCCCAGCATTTT.